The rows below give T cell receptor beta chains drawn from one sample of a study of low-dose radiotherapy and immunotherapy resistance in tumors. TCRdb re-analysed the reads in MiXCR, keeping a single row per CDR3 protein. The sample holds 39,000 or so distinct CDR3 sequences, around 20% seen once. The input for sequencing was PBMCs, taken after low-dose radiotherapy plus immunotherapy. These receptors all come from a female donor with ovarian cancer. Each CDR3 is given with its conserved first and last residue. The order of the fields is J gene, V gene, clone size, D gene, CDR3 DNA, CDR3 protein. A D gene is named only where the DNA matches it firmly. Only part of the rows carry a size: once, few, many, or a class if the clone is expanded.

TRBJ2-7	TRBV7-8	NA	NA	TGTGCCAGCAGCGCTCACCCCTACGAGCAGTACTTC	CASSAHPYEQYF
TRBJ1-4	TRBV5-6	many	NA	TGTGCCAGCAGCCGACCCCTTGAAAAACTGTTTTTT	CASSRPLEKLFF
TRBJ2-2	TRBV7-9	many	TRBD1	TGTGCCAGCAGCCCGGGACAGGGGTTCGGGGAGCTGTTTTTT	CASSPGQGFGELFF
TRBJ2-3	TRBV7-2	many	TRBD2	TGTGCCAGCAGCGACGGGGGGGGGGCCAGGACAGATACGCAGTATTTT	CASSDGGGARTDTQYF
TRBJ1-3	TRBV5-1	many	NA	TGCGCCAGCAGCTTGCGTGGGGCCCTGGGCGGAAACACCATATATTTT	CASSLRGALGGNTIYF
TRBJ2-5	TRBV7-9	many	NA	TGTGCCAGCAGCTATCAAGGAGGGTACCAAGAGACCCAGTACTTC	CASSYQGGYQETQYF
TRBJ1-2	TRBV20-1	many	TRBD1	TGCAGTGCCAGAATGAGGGACAGCGGCTACACCTTC	CSARMRDSGYTF
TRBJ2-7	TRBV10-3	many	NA	TGTGCCATCAGTATTGACACAACGGCCTACGAGCAGTACTTC	CAISIDTTAYEQYF
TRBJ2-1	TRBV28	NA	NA	TGTGCCAGCAGCCTAACTTTCAATGAGCAGTTCTTC	CASSLTFNEQFF
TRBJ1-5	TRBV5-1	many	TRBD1	TGCGCCAGCAGCCCGGGGACAGGGGTGGGGGATCAGCCCCAGCATTTT	CASSPGTGVGDQPQHF